This T cell receptor beta chain was documented in a study of CD8 T cells in Susac syndrome. Random hexamers primed reverse transcription of about 0.5 to 1 ug RNA. A single record per CDR3 protein comes from TCRdb applying MiXCR to the immunoSEQ multiplex PCR reads. The sample has roughly 28,000 distinct CDR3 sequences; about 93% are singletons. A single count supports this clonotype. Trimming removed 3 bases from V and 0 bases from J, with 10 bases in between. Germline V gene data show CDR1 as SGHRS and CDR2 as YFSETQ. The CDR3 extends over 14 amino acids. This sequence originates from a human donor in good health. The chain employs TRBV5-1 and TRBJ2-7; perhaps D is TRBD1 or TRBD2 (5 bases each). Sequencing was done on a sample of CD8+ T cells from PBMCs. Written as DNA, the CDR3 is TGCGCCAGCAGCTCCGGGACCGGCTCCTACGAGCAGTACTTC. Translating it yields CASSSGTGSYEQYF.